This TCR beta chain emerged from a study of beta chain features in type 1 diabetes. As for the study in general: The study examined 107,917,701 sorted cells across all samples.

The V gene's germline CDR1 is KGHSH and CDR2 LQKENI. The CDR3 totals 13 residues. V lost 3 bases and J lost 5, with 11 bases in between. This clone has only a few counts. The same CDR3 arises from other DNA sequences in this sample as well. Every bit of the isolated RNA underwent reverse transcription, so sequencing read expressed TCRB transcripts. Profiling relied on immunoSEQ multiplex PCR, and the TCRdb table lists in-frame clones only, not all of them. The sample includes under 450,000 clones, less than 15% seen only once; the top ten take 0.019%. The chain is built from TRBV18 and TRBJ2-7; tentative D call: TRBD1 (5 bases). The sequenced sample was naive CD4+ T cells from blood. The sequence was obtained from a young woman in good health. In DNA form, the CDR3 reads TGTGCCAGCTCACCTCTCGACAGAGACGAGCAGTACTTC. The encoded protein is CASSPLDRDEQYF.